A single sample is the source of the 21 T cell receptor beta chains below, sequenced in a study of blood T cell repertoires in COVID-19. Measured with immunoSEQ multiplex PCR; TCRdb has only the in-frame clones, and not every one. The repertoire has 200,000 to 250,000 clones, 85% to 90% of them found once; the top ten carry more than 12%. The sequencing input was PBMCs or T cells enriched from blood (not recorded which). The receptors come from a man aged 25 to 40 who had been exposed to COVID-19.

A few counts support this clone. V usage is TRBV29-1 and J usage is TRBJ2-1; 8 bases agree with TRBD2. V was clipped by 8 bases and J by 9 bases; unmatched bases: 15. Germline V gene sequence: CDR1 SQVTM, CDR2 ANQGSEA. This CDR3 comprises 14 residues. The CDR3 protein is CSCRGGRFDPEQFF. In DNA form, the CDR3 reads TGCAGCTGCCGGGGGGGGCGGTTCGATCCTGAGCAGTTCTTC.

The J gene is TRBJ2-7, the V gene TRBV5-1, with 7 bases aligning to TRBD1. Germline loops: CDR1 SGHRS, CDR2 YFSETQ. V shed 4 bases and J 5 bases; nucleotides not matched to a gene: 6. The CDR3 covers 13 residues. CDR3 DNA sequence: TGCGCCAGCAGCGTACTACAGGGGAACGAGCAGTACTTC. It encodes CASSVLQGNEQYF.

J is TRBJ2-7 and V is TRBV7-8, with D possibly TRBD1 on 6 matching bases. The CDR3 covers 16 residues. V lost 3 bases and J lost 2, with 17 bases in between. Germline V gene data show CDR1 as SGHVS and CDR2 as FQNEAQ. The CDR3 is CASSFRQAKVAYEQYF. The CDR3 coding sequence is TGTGCCAGCAGCTTTCGACAGGCTAAAGTGGCCTACGAGCAGTACTTC. The full variable domain, its missing parts supplied by reference TRBV7-8 and TRBJ2-7, is GAGVSQSPRYKVAKRGQDVALRCDPISGHVSLFWYQQALGQGPEFLTYFQNEAQLDKSGLPSDRFFAERPEGSVSTLKIQRTQQEDSAVYLCASSFRQAKVAYEQYFGPGTRLTVT.

The chain carries TRBV24-1 and TRBJ2-3; 9 bases map to TRBD1. This CDR3 is 15 amino acids long. V lost 4 bases to trimming and J lost 3 bases; unmatched junction nucleotides: 4. Germline values: CDR1 KGHDR, CDR2 SFDVKD. For the CDR3, the DNA is TGTGCCACCAGTGAGGGACAGGGTGGAACAGATACGCAGTATTTT. Residues: CATSEGQGGTDTQYF.

This chain uses TRBV15 with TRBJ1-2; D call uncertain. Germline V gene data show CDR1 as LNHNV and CDR2 as YYDKDF (reference sequence). V was pared by 0 bases and J by 6 bases, with 8 bases between. The CDR3 is 13 amino acids. Here the CDR3 reads CATSRDISDGYTF. The CDR3 DNA follows: TGTGCCACCAGCAGAGATATTTCGGATGGCTACACCTTC.

The chain links TRBV4-1 to TRBJ1-3; no definite D call. The CDR3 is made up of 14 amino acids. Trimming left V 1 base short and J 2 bases short, with 6 bases between. Germline CDR1 and CDR2: MGHRA and YSYEKL. The CDR3 protein is CASSQVGAGNTIYF. Here the CDR3 DNA reads TGCGCCAGCAGCCAAGTCGGTGCTGGAAACACCATATATTTT.

This sequence joins TRBV4-1 and TRBJ2-3, with D maybe TRBD2 (5 bases). This CDR3 has 17 residues. Per germline, CDR1 MGHRA and CDR2 YSYEKL. Trimming left V 1 base short and J 2 bases short, with 16 bases between. This CDR3 reads CASSQVRRLAYTDTQYF. The CDR3 nucleotides are TGCGCCAGCAGCCAAGTAAGGAGGCTAGCTTACACAGATACGCAGTATTTT.

The chain joins TRBV5-5 to TRBJ2-5; the match to TRBD2 covers 8 bases. The germline V gene encodes CDR1 SGHKS and CDR2 YYEKEE (reference sequence). Trimming cost V 0 bases and J 1 base; bases outside gene matches: 5. The CDR3 covers 16 residues. Written as DNA, the CDR3 is TGTGCCAGCAGCTTGGCGTTGGCGGGGGGCCAAGAGACCCAGTACTTC. This gives the protein CASSLALAGGQETQYF.

This chain connects TRBV10-2 to TRBJ2-1; D possibly corresponds to TRBD2 (6 bases). V was trimmed by 2 bases and J by 8 bases, leaving 19 bases between them. Germline V gene lookup returns CDR1 WSHSY and CDR2 SAAADI. This CDR3 comprises 16 residues. CDR3 coding DNA: TGCGCCAGCAGTGAGCCCCGACTAGTCGGCGGCGATGAGCAGTTCTTC. It specifies CASSEPRLVGGDEQFF.

The chain has TRBV5-4 and TRBJ1-1, with D tentatively TRBD1 (5 bases). The CDR3 is made up of 15 amino acids. The germline V and J ends were trimmed by 1 base and 4 bases, with 14 bases remaining between them. Germline V gene data show CDR1 as SGHNT and CDR2 as YYREEE (reference sequence). CDR3 coding DNA: TGTGCCAGCAGCTTGTGGTCGGGGGTGGGCACTGAAGCTTTCTTT. Translation gives CASSLWSGVGTEAFF.

This clone was detected only once. The rearrangement uses TRBV25-1 and TRBJ1-2; perhaps TRBD1 as D (5 bases). The length of the CDR3 is 15 residues. Germline V gives CDR1 MGHDK, CDR2 SYGVNS. Trimming shortened V by 6 bases and J by 6 bases, and 20 bases separated the two germline ends. The CDR3: CASSPSRGGVDGYTF. Here the CDR3 DNA reads TGTGCCAGCAGCCCCAGCCGGGGAGGGGTAGATGGCTACACCTTC.

This clone was counted a single time. This sequence joins TRBV4-3 and TRBJ1-1; TRBD1 might be the D (6 bases). This CDR3 has 16 amino acids. Per the germline V gene, CDR1 is LGHNA and CDR2 is YSLEER. V was pared by 3 bases and J by 1 base, with 15 bases between. CDR3 sequence (DNA): TGCGCCAGCAGCCATGAACAGGGTGCGGGGAACACTGAAGCTTTCTTT. The encoded protein is CASSHEQGAGNTEAFF.

The genes are TRBV19 and TRBJ1-5; D not certain. V was trimmed by 0 bases and J by 6 bases, leaving 12 bases between them. Germline V gene lookup returns CDR1 LNHDA and CDR2 SQIVND (reference sequence). The CDR3 covers 15 residues. The CDR3 DNA reads TGTGCCAGTAGTATAGATCCCCCTACGGGTCAGCCCCAGCATTTT. It specifies CASSIDPPTGQPQHF.

The chain's CDR3 is CASSQWMGQGAAYEQYF. The CDR3 DNA follows: TGCGCCAGCAGCCAATGGATGGGACAGGGGGCGGCCTACGAGCAGTACTTC. The chain joins TRBV4-1 to TRBJ2-7; 12 bases fit TRBD1. The V and J ends lost 2 bases and 2 bases, in that order; junction bases with no gene match: 7. CDR1 is MGHRA, CDR2 YSYEKL, per germline. There are 17 residues in the CDR3.

The J gene is TRBJ2-5, the V gene TRBV7-7, with 7 bases identical to TRBD2. The germline V gene encodes CDR1 SSHAT and CDR2 FNYEAQ (reference sequence). The CDR3 loop spans 13 amino acids. J lost 5 bases, V lost 3 bases, and 3 bases had no gene match. CDR3 in amino acids: CASSFSSGETQYF. The CDR3 DNA reads TGTGCCAGCAGCTTTTCTAGCGGCGAGACCCAGTACTTC. The whole variable domain, filled in from reference TRBV7-7 and TRBJ2-5, reads GAGVSQSPRYKVTKRGQDVTLRCDPISSHATLYWYQQALGQGPEFLTYFNYEAQPDKSGLPSDRFSAERPEGSISTLTIQRTEQRDSAMYRCASSFSSGETQYFGPGTRLLVL.

The rearrangement links TRBV4-3 to TRBJ2-6; 8 nucleotides line up with TRBD1. This CDR3 contains 18 residues. With V trimmed by 4 bases and J by 3 bases, 11 bases remained unmatched. CDR1 LGHNA and CDR2 YSLEER come from the germline V gene. The CDR3 bases are TGCGCCAGCAGCCCTCACCAGGGGGCGCTTAATGGGGCCAACGTCCTGACTTTC. It encodes CASSPHQGALNGANVLTF.

This clone was recorded once. The chain is built from TRBV19 and TRBJ1-6; no reliable D call. Per germline, CDR1 LNHDA and CDR2 SQIVND (reference sequence). This CDR3 is built from 16 residues. V was pared by 5 bases and J by 9 bases, with 20 bases between. This CDR3 is CASSPGGSRSGSPLHF. DNA of the CDR3: TGTGCCAGTAGTCCCGGCGGGAGTAGAAGTGGTTCACCCCTCCACTTT.

This rearrangement joins TRBV19 to TRBJ1-6; 9 nucleotides match TRBD1. The length of the CDR3 is 14 residues. The V and J ends lost 5 bases and 7 bases, in that order; junction bases with no gene match: 3. Per the germline V gene, CDR1 is LNHDA and CDR2 is SQIVND (reference sequence). The CDR3 DNA sequence: TGTGCCAGTAGTGTGGGACAGGGAAATTCACCCCTCCACTTT. It encodes CASSVGQGNSPLHF.

The rearrangement uses TRBV30 and TRBJ2-7; D possibly corresponds to TRBD2 (6 bases). Germline assignment: CDR1 GTSNPN and CDR2 SVGIG (reference sequence). V dropped 1 base and J dropped 7 bases, with 17 bases sitting between them. This CDR3 contains 14 residues. This CDR3 reads CAWSGGVEIGEQYF. Written as DNA, the CDR3 is TGTGCCTGGAGTGGCGGGGTCGAGATAGGTGAGCAGTACTTC.

The chain couples TRBV5-1 to TRBJ1-2; the match to TRBD1 covers 10 bases. V shed 5 bases and J 4 bases; nucleotides not matched to a gene: 5. The CDR3 extends over 14 amino acids. Germline V lookup: CDR1 SGHRS, CDR2 YFSETQ. The CDR3 bases are TGCGCCAGCAGGACAGGGGGCGCCTTCTATGGCTACACCTTC. Protein: CASRTGGAFYGYTF.

The V call is TRBV11-2, the J call TRBJ1-6; 9 bases line up with TRBD1. Germline trimming cut 4 bases from V and 4 bases from J; bases unmatched to any gene: 8. Germline CDR1 SGHAT, CDR2 FQNNGV. The CDR3 runs to 17 residues. The CDR3 bases are TGTGCCAGCAGCTCCCCTCCAGGGACAGGGTATAATTCACCCCTCCACTTT. The encoded protein is CASSSPPGTGYNSPLHF.